The T cell receptor (beta chain) under discussion was sequenced for a study of PD-L1 blockade in urothelial cancer. After removal of 2 bases from V and 8 bases from J, the junction contained 20 bases not matched to a gene. Germline V gives CDR1 MGHRA, CDR2 YSYEKL. This CDR3 has 18 residues. Time point specified: pretreatment peripheral blood. The protocol was immunoSEQ multiplex PCR, while the TCRdb copy is restricted to in-frame clones and leaves out a portion. The top ten clones hold 15% to 19% of a sample with about 56,000 clones, about 85% of them seen once. This TCR was sampled from a man aged 65 to 79 with urothelial cancer. The chain recombines TRBV4-1 with TRBJ1-2; TRBD1 agrees at 7 bases. The sample consisted of PBMCs, taken around atezolizumab (anti-PD-L1) treatment. CDR3 DNA sequence: TGCGCCAGCAGCCAACGGAGGGGGCGCCGGGACCTTCCGGGGGGCTACACCTTC. It codes for CASSQRRGRRDLPGGYTF.